This TCR beta chain was sequenced during a study of blood T cell repertoires in COVID-19. Assay: immunoSEQ multiplex PCR; the TCRdb copy retains only in-frame clones and omits some. The profile shows about 200,000 clones, around four fifths of them singletons. V trimming: 4 bases; J trimming: 9 bases; junction bases outside the gene matches: 4. Looked up from germline, CDR1 is SNHLY and CDR2 is FYNNEI. This CDR3 has 14 residues. The chain recombines TRBV2 with TRBJ1-6, with 9 nucleotides matching TRBD1. This clonotype originated in a man in his fifties or sixties with COVID-19, enrolled during active disease. Specimen: peripheral blood. The chain's CDR3 is CASSATGGVSPLHF. The CDR3 region has the DNA TGTGCCAGCAGTGCCACAGGGGGCGTTTCACCCCTCCACTTT. The whole variable domain, filled in from reference TRBV2 and TRBJ1-6, reads EPEVTQTPSHQVTQMGQEVILRCVPISNHLYFYWYRQILGQKVEFLVSFYNNEISEKSEIFDDQFSVERPDGSNFTLKIRSTKLEDSAMYFCASSATGGVSPLHFGNGTRLTVT.